Shown below are 15 T cell receptor beta chains from a single sample sequenced in a study of T cell responses to AZD1222 COVID-19 vaccine. Produced via immunoSEQ multiplex PCR; TCRdb's table is partial and in-frame only. Among 100,000 or so clones listed, more than 70% were seen once. Specimen: peripheral blood, collected on day 0 of AZD1222 vaccination. The receptors here all came from an adult in good health.

J is TRBJ2-1 and V is TRBV7-3; 8 bases are a match to TRBD2. V lost 4 bases to trimming and J lost 1 base; unmatched junction nucleotides: 6. The germline V gene has CDR1 SGHTA and CDR2 FQGTGA. CDR3 length: 16 amino acids. CDR3 DNA: TGTGCCAGCAGCTCCTTGGCGGGAGGATCCTACAATGAGCAGTTCTTC. It specifies CASSSLAGGSYNEQFF.

The genes are TRBV10-3 and TRBJ2-7, with D perhaps matching TRBD2 (6 bases). This CDR3 is built from 13 residues. Germline V lookup: CDR1 ENHRY, CDR2 SYGVKD. V was cut by 10 bases and J by 2 bases, with 15 bases left in between. The CDR3 loop reads CATSSPGAYEQYF. CDR3 nucleotide sequence: TGTGCCACATCATCACCGGGGGCCTACGAGCAGTACTTC.

This chain links TRBV24-1 with TRBJ2-3; 9 bases line up with TRBD2. Germline V gene sequence: CDR1 KGHDR, CDR2 SFDVKD. The V segment lost 6 bases and the J segment 1 base; nucleotides outside the gene matches: 7. The CDR3 is made up of 16 amino acids. CDR3 sequence: CATSTRLAGRTDTQYF. CDR3 nucleotides: TGTGCCACCAGTACACGGCTAGCGGGACGCACAGATACGCAGTATTTT.

The chain employs TRBV27 and TRBJ2-7, with D unresolved. CDR3 length: 11 amino acids. Trimming pared 4 bases from V and 2 bases from J, leaving 3 bases between. The V gene's germline CDR1 is MNHEY and CDR2 SMNVEV (reference sequence). The CDR3 loop reads CASSSPYEQYF. CDR3 DNA: TGTGCCAGCAGTTCCCCCTACGAGCAGTACTTC.

The chain recombines TRBV4-1 with TRBJ2-1; weak D call: TRBD1 (5 bases). Trimming stripped 1 base from V and 5 bases from J, with 15 bases between. Germline CDR1 MGHRA, CDR2 YSYEKL. The CDR3 contains 16 residues. The CDR3 sequence is CASSQVGLGLNNEQFF. The CDR3 region has the DNA TGCGCCAGCAGCCAAGTGGGGCTTGGCCTTAACAATGAGCAGTTCTTC.

The count of this clone is one. The chain combines TRBV24-1 with TRBJ2-2; 8 nucleotides match TRBD2. This CDR3 region has 16 residues. The V segment lost 2 bases and the J segment 6 bases; nucleotides outside the gene matches: 7. The germline CDR1 and CDR2 sequences are KGHDR and SFDVKD. The CDR3 sequence is CATSDWLAGLSGELFF. The CDR3 DNA reads TGTGCCACCAGTGATTGGCTAGCGGGCTTATCCGGGGAGCTGTTTTTT.

V is TRBV18 and J is TRBJ1-5; 10 bases align to TRBD1. This CDR3 spans 14 amino acids. V gave up 5 bases and J gave up 5 bases; unmatched junction bases: 3. Germline values: CDR1 KGHSH, CDR2 LQKENI. The CDR3 protein is CASSGGTGDQPQHF. The CDR3 DNA is TGTGCCAGCTCAGGCGGGACAGGGGATCAGCCCCAGCATTTT.

The chain links TRBV19 to TRBJ1-3; perhaps TRBD1 as D (5 bases). In germline, CDR1 is LNHDA, CDR2 SQIVND (reference sequence). The CDR3 consists of 16 residues. The V gene lost 7 bases and the J gene lost 0 bases, with 16 bases spanning the gap. The CDR3 sequence is CASTIRGRSSGNTIYF. CDR3 DNA sequence: TGTGCCAGTACCATCCGGGGCAGAAGCTCTGGAAACACCATATATTTT.

The chain has TRBV5-6 and TRBJ2-3; 14 nucleotides agree with TRBD2. The trim removed 4 bases at V and 6 bases at J, leaving 7 bases unmatched. The CDR3 has 16 amino acids. Germline V gene lookup returns CDR1 SGHDT and CDR2 YYEEEE. CDR3 coding DNA: TGTGCCAGCAGCCCGGGGGGACTAGCGGGAGAGGATACGCAGTATTTT. Residues: CASSPGGLAGEDTQYF.

The chain uses TRBV7-3 and TRBJ1-4; D not resolved. The CDR3 sequence is 12 residues long. V was clipped by 1 base and J by 12 bases, with 9 bases between them. The germline CDR1 and CDR2 sequences are SGHTA and FQGTGA. This CDR3 is CASSLNDGELFF. The CDR3 coding sequence is TGTGCCAGCAGCTTAAATGATGGTGAACTGTTTTTT.

The V gene is TRBV27, the J gene TRBJ1-1, with D unclear. The CDR3 spans 14 residues. Germline V gives CDR1 MNHEY, CDR2 SMNVEV (reference sequence). V was pared by 2 bases and J by 3 bases, with 10 bases between. The CDR3: CASSLRPWDTEAFF. For the CDR3, the DNA is TGTGCCAGCAGTTTACGACCTTGGGACACTGAAGCTTTCTTT.

This chain links TRBV2 with TRBJ2-2; D unclear. The germline gives CDR1 SNHLY, CDR2 FYNNEI. Trimming removed 2 bases from V and 3 bases from J, with 4 bases in between. The CDR3 totals 13 residues. CDR3 in DNA: TGTGCCAGCAGTGAATCAGACACCGGGGAGCTGTTTTTT. It yields the protein CASSESDTGELFF.

The V call is TRBV6-2 or TRBV6-3, the J call TRBJ2-7; 9 nucleotides match TRBD1. CDR1 and CDR2 (germline): MNHEY, SVGEGT. The junction had 5 bases not matched to a gene; V was cut back by 4 bases and J by 1 base. The CDR3 spans 15 residues. CDR3 loop: CASSSSGTGSYEQYF. In DNA form, the CDR3 reads TGTGCCAGCAGTTCCTCCGGGACAGGGTCCTACGAGCAGTACTTC.

V and J are TRBV6-5 and TRBJ2-2; D is ambiguous. The length of the CDR3 is 13 residues. Trimming stripped 4 bases from V and 1 base from J, with 4 bases between. Germline CDR1 MNHEY, CDR2 SVGAGI. CDR3 sequence (DNA): TGTGCCAGCAGTTTACAGAACACCGGGGAGCTGTTTTTT. Amino acid sequence: CASSLQNTGELFF.

J is TRBJ1-4 and V is TRBV27; D is undetermined. CDR1 and CDR2 from the germline V gene are MNHEY and SMNVEV (reference sequence). V lost 6 bases and J lost 0, with 11 bases in between. This CDR3 is built from 15 residues. The CDR3, as DNA: TGTGCCAGCAGCCCCCAAACAGCAACTAATGAAAAACTGTTTTTT. It yields the protein CASSPQTATNEKLFF.